These T cell receptor beta chains were read from a single sample in a study of T cells in Graves' hyperthyroidism and ophthalmopathy. Each CDR3 protein gets one entry after TCRdb re-called the multiplex PCR reads with MiXCR. The sample comprises about half a million distinct CDR3 sequences, about 20% of which are singletons, and around 50% rests with the top ten. Sequenced: blood. These receptors came from a man in his forties with Graves' ophthalmopathy. The CDR3 runs from the conserved cysteine through the conserved F or W. A D gene is named only where the DNA matches it firmly. Size values are once, few and many counts, or a class for expanded clones, and some rows have none.

abundance	v_gene	j_gene	d_gene	CDR3nt	CDR3aa
-	TRBV20-1	TRBJ2-3	-	TGCAGTGCTAAACGGGGGACTTTAAAAGATACGCAGTATTTT	CSAKRGTLKDTQYF
-	TRBV12-5	TRBJ2-2	-	TGTGCTAGTGGTTTTCATAGGGCTCGGACCGGGGAACTGTTTTTT	CASGFHRARTGELFF
few	TRBV6-9	TRBJ1-3	TRBD1	TGTGCCAGCAGTTCCCCCCCAGGGGGGTCCTCTGGAAACACCATATATTTT	CASSSPPGGSSGNTIYF
many	TRBV3-1	TRBJ2-3	-	TGTGCCAGCAGCCAAGTAGGGAGTGGGGATACGCAGTATTTT	CASSQVGSGDTQYF
-	TRBV19	TRBJ2-7	-	TGTGCCAGTAGCCCTCCGGGACGGAGCTCCTACGAGCAGTACTTC	CASSPPGRSSYEQYF
many	TRBV2	TRBJ1-4	-	TGTGCCAGCAGTGTGCGGAGGGCCGCTAATGAAAAACTGTTTTTT	CASSVRRAANEKLFF
-	TRBV6-1	TRBJ2-5	-	TGTGCCAGCAGCACACCGGGACAAAATCTGGCCCAGTACTTC	CASSTPGQNLAQYF
-	TRBV18	TRBJ1-1	TRBD1	TGTGCCAGCTCGGAACAACAGGGGGTCGGAAGTGCCACTGAAGCTTTCTTT	CASSEQQGVGSATEAFF
few	TRBV6-1	TRBJ2-7	-	TGTGCCACTAACCCAGGGGCCCTCTCCTACGAGCAGTACTTC	CATNPGALSYEQYF
-	TRBV6-1	TRBJ1-5	-	TGTGCCAGCAGTTCCATGCGAGGGAATCAGCCCCAGCATTTT	CASSSMRGNQPQHF